This entry lists 18 T cell receptor beta chains sequenced from one sample in a study of control samples from healthy donors and cancer patients. The repertoire was sequenced with immunoSEQ multiplex PCR; TCRdb's copy has only in-frame clones and lacks some. The top ten clones hold roughly 5.7% of a sample with 150,000 or so clones, roughly 93% of them seen once. Sequenced sample: blood. The receptors derive from a man between 18 and 29 years old in good health.

The V and J genes are TRBV7-2 and TRBJ2-1; 7 bases line up with TRBD2. The CDR3 spans 12 residues. Looked up from germline, CDR1 is SGHTA and CDR2 is FQGNSA. The junction had 5 bases not matched to a gene; V was cut back by 5 bases and J by 10 bases. Here the CDR3 DNA reads TGTGCCAGCAGCCGTGAACTAGCGGAGCAGTTCTTC. Its protein is CASSRELAEQFF.

This sequence joins TRBV27 and TRBJ2-1; 11 nucleotides line up with TRBD2. The germline V gene has CDR1 MNHEY and CDR2 SMNVEV (reference sequence). This CDR3 region has 14 residues. V shed 6 bases, J shed 7 bases, and the junction held 5 bases outside the gene matches. This CDR3 is CASRPSGRFNEQFF. CDR3 nucleotide sequence: TGTGCCAGCAGACCTAGCGGGAGGTTTAATGAGCAGTTCTTC.

The gene calls are TRBV18 and TRBJ2-2; 11 positions agree with TRBD1. V lost 6 bases and J lost 6; bases outside the gene matches: 3. CDR1 KGHSH and CDR2 LQKENI come from the germline V gene. The CDR3 extends over 14 amino acids. In DNA, the CDR3 is TGTGCCAGCTCCGGGACAGGGGGTCCCGGGGAGCTGTTTTTT. It encodes CASSGTGGPGELFF.

The V call is TRBV19, the J call TRBJ1-1, with TRBD1 identical over 8 bases. This CDR3 comprises 13 residues. Germline V gene sequence: CDR1 LNHDA, CDR2 SQIVND (reference sequence). V was clipped by 4 bases and J by 7 bases; unmatched bases: 5. The CDR3 spells CASSKTGVGEAFF. The CDR3 region has the DNA TGTGCCAGTAGTAAGACAGGGGTAGGTGAAGCTTTCTTT.

The CDR3 is CATLDSLNTEAFF. The CDR3 coding sequence is TGTGCCACTCTGGACAGCCTGAACACTGAAGCTTTCTTT. The chain carries TRBV6-6 and TRBJ1-1, with D perhaps TRBD1 (6 bases). There are 13 residues in the CDR3. V lost 10 bases, J lost 0 bases, and 12 bases lay in between. Germline-derived CDR1 and CDR2 are MNHNY and SVGAGI (reference sequence).

V usage is TRBV7-8 and J usage is TRBJ2-5; perhaps D is TRBD1 or TRBD2 (7 bases each). This CDR3 is 16 amino acids long. Germline loops: CDR1 SGHVS, CDR2 FQNEAQ. With 2 bases removed from V and 2 bases from J, the gap between germline ends came to 15 bases. The CDR3 nucleotides are TGTGCCAGCAGCTTACCCCGACAGGGAGGGCAAGAGACCCAGTACTTC. Its protein is CASSLPRQGGQETQYF. Using reference TRBV7-8 and TRBJ2-5 for the parts outside the CDR3, the full variable domain is GAGVSQSPRYKVAKRGQDVALRCDPISGHVSLFWYQQALGQGPEFLTYFQNEAQLDKSGLPSDRFFAERPEGSVSTLKIQRTQQEDSAVYLCASSLPRQGGQETQYFGPGTRLLVL.

This rearrangement joins TRBV2 to TRBJ2-1; 11 bases are a match to TRBD2. After removal of 6 bases from V and 6 bases from J, the junction contained 7 bases not matched to a gene. Germline V gives CDR1 SNHLY, CDR2 FYNNEI. This CDR3 is built from 15 residues. The CDR3: CASRGTSGDLNEQFF. For the CDR3, the DNA is TGTGCCAGCAGAGGGACTAGCGGAGACCTCAATGAGCAGTTCTTC.

The V and J genes are TRBV5-4 and TRBJ2-3; 12 bases are shared with TRBD2. This CDR3 is 13 amino acids long. Germline trimming cut 9 bases from V and 7 bases from J; bases unmatched to any gene: 6. Germline V gene lookup returns CDR1 SGHNT and CDR2 YYREEE (reference sequence). The CDR3 reads CATRLAGANTQYF. CDR3 DNA sequence: TGTGCCACCAGACTAGCGGGAGCAAATACGCAGTATTTT.

Notes on this clone: One junction end does not reproduce the germline sequence, and a read error may be involved. CDR3 in amino acids: CASRLGQGLNTEAFF. The CDR3 DNA sequence: TGTGCCAGCAGGTTAGGACAGGGGCTGAACACTGAAGCTTTCTTT. The J gene is TRBJ1-1, the V gene TRBV7-2; 9 bases align to TRBD1. The germline gives CDR1 SGHTA, CDR2 FQGNSA. The CDR3 is 15 residues long.

This CDR3 reads CAWSASHEAGGLRETQYF. CDR3 DNA sequence: TGTGCCTGGAGTGCATCCCATGAAGCGGGAGGGCTGAGGGAGACCCAGTACTTC. The chain couples TRBV30 to TRBJ2-5, with TRBD2 identical over 10 bases. The V gene end was trimmed by 1 base and the J gene end by 5 bases; junction bases not matched to a gene: 16. CDR1 and CDR2 from the germline V gene are GTSNPN and SVGIG (reference sequence). This CDR3 is built from 18 residues. Together with reference TRBV30 and TRBJ2-5, the CDR3 gives the full variable domain: SQTIHQWPATLVQPVGSPLSLECTVEGTSNPNLYWYRQAAGRGLQLLFYSVGIGQISSEVPQNLSASRPQDRQFILSSKKLLLSDSGFYLCAWSASHEAGGLRETQYFGPGTRLLVL.

This clone was detected only once. The V and J genes are TRBV6-2 or TRBV6-3 and TRBJ2-3, with 9 nucleotides matching TRBD2. CDR3 length equals 16 residues. V shed 2 bases, J shed 3 bases, and the junction held 6 bases outside the gene matches. Germline CDR1 reads MNHEY; CDR2 reads SVGEGT. The CDR3 DNA is TGTGCCAGCAGTTACCACAGCGGGGGGCGTACAGATACGCAGTATTTT. This gives the protein CASSYHSGGRTDTQYF.

The gene calls are TRBV6-6 and TRBJ2-7; no clear D gene. Germline lookup yields CDR1 MNHNY and CDR2 SVGAGI (reference sequence). V was pared by 3 bases and J by 2 bases, with 8 bases between. CDR3 size: 13 residues. The DNA for the CDR3 is TGTGCCAGCAGTTATAACATTCCCTACGAGCAGTACTTC. Translation gives CASSYNIPYEQYF.

The rearrangement links TRBV9 to TRBJ2-3; no definite D call. V lost 0 bases and J lost 1, with 12 bases in between. This CDR3 is built from 16 residues. CDR1 SGDLS and CDR2 YYNGEE come from the germline V gene. CDR3 sequence reads: CASSVASRAGTDTQYF. CDR3 DNA sequence: TGTGCCAGCAGCGTAGCTTCCCGAGCCGGCACAGATACGCAGTATTTT.

This clone was recorded once. The CDR3 region is CASSDSESGENGSYEQYF. CDR3 nucleotides: TGTGCCAGCAGTGACTCTGAGTCGGGCGAAAATGGATCCTACGAGCAGTACTTC. The chain has TRBV6-4 and TRBJ2-7; D uncertain. The CDR3 has 18 amino acids. With 0 bases removed from V and 1 base from J, the gap between germline ends came to 19 bases. Looked up from germline, CDR1 is MRHNA and CDR2 is SNTAGT.

Only one count was recorded for this clone. The chain couples TRBV19 to TRBJ1-1; D remains unclear. The CDR3 runs to 13 residues. CDR1 is LNHDA and CDR2 is SQIVND in the germline V gene (reference sequence). V lost 3 bases and J lost 8, with 13 bases in between. This CDR3 reads CASSITSSNEAFF. The CDR3 region has the DNA TGTGCCAGTAGTATTACCAGCTCAAACGAAGCTTTCTTT.

This clone was picked up one time. The rearrangement uses TRBV9 and TRBJ2-7, with D possibly matching TRBD2 (7 bases). Germline V gene sequence: CDR1 SGDLS, CDR2 YYNGEE. Trimming removed 3 bases at V and 3 bases at J, with 25 bases between. This CDR3 contains 18 residues. CDR3 sequence: CASSAGGSVWQALYEQYF. The CDR3 DNA reads as TGTGCCAGCAGCGCGGGGGGCTCGGTGTGGCAGGCTCTCTACGAGCAGTACTTC.

This chain uses TRBV6-5 with TRBJ1-1; no reliable D call. Trimming removed 2 bases from V and 5 bases from J, with 12 bases in between. This CDR3 is built from 14 residues. CDR1 is MNHEY, CDR2 SVGAGI, per germline. The CDR3, as DNA: TGTGCCAGCAGTTACGGATTCGGAGGGACTGAAGCTTTCTTT. Its protein product is CASSYGFGGTEAFF.

The chain links TRBV4-1 to TRBJ2-1; TRBD2 agrees at 15 bases. The CDR3 loop spans 17 amino acids. CDR1 is MGHRA and CDR2 is YSYEKL in the germline V gene. The trim removed 4 bases at V and 12 bases at J, leaving 13 bases unmatched. The chain's CDR3 is CASSRRRGLAGGRVQFF. In DNA form, the CDR3 reads TGCGCCAGCAGCCGCCGCCGGGGACTAGCGGGGGGTCGGGTGCAGTTCTTC.